These T cell receptor beta chains were read from a single sample in a study of human T cells and chemical hapten exposure. MiXCR, applied by TCRdb to the RACE reads, yields one record per CDR3 protein. The sample lists about 40,000 distinct CDR3 sequences, approximately 3.5% seen once, with approximately 6.7% in the top ten. Sequenced material: whole blood, taken in connection with sensitization to the hapten diphenylcyclopropenone (DPC). These receptors all stem from a man aged 40-55 years with alopecia areata. Some clones in this sample may be carry-over from other donors' samples. Both conserved end residues are part of each CDR3. The order of the fields is J gene, V gene, clone size, D gene, CDR3 DNA, CDR3 protein. A D gene is named only where the DNA matches it firmly. Rows may omit the clone size; those that give it use once, few, many or a size class.

j_call: TRBJ1-2
v_call: TRBV10-3
clone_size: many
d_call: -
cdr3_nt: TGTGCCATCAGTGAGTCGATTGCCAGCTACTATGGCTACACCTTC
cdr3_aa: CAISESIASYYGYTF

j_call: TRBJ1-5
v_call: TRBV20-1
clone_size: many
d_call: TRBD1
cdr3_nt: TGCAGTGCTGGGACAGGGTCCGGGGGCGATCAGCCCCAGCATTTT
cdr3_aa: CSAGTGSGGDQPQHF

j_call: TRBJ2-2
v_call: TRBV18
clone_size: many
d_call: TRBD1
cdr3_nt: TGTGCCAGCTCAGGACAGGGTAACACCGGGGAGCTGTTTTTT
cdr3_aa: CASSGQGNTGELFF

j_call: TRBJ1-2
v_call: TRBV6-5
clone_size: many
d_call: -
cdr3_nt: TGTGCCAGCAGTTCCCCGAGAAGGGACGGATCCTATGGCTACACCTTC
cdr3_aa: CASSSPRRDGSYGYTF

j_call: TRBJ1-1
v_call: TRBV20-1
clone_size: many
d_call: -
cdr3_nt: TGCAGTGCTAGTTTCAGGGGTCGAACGGCGAACACTGAAGCTTTCTTT
cdr3_aa: CSASFRGRTANTEAFF

j_call: TRBJ2-3
v_call: TRBV24-1
clone_size: many
d_call: -
cdr3_nt: TGTGCCACCAGTGATAGATTCCGGGGAGATACGCAGTATTTT
cdr3_aa: CATSDRFRGDTQYF

j_call: TRBJ2-1
v_call: TRBV5-5
clone_size: many
d_call: TRBD2
cdr3_nt: TGCGCCAGCAGCTTGGCCTTTGGCGGGAGCTCCTACAATGAGCAGTTCTTC
cdr3_aa: CASSLAFGGSSYNEQFF

j_call: TRBJ1-5
v_call: TRBV12-3/TRBV12-4
clone_size: many
d_call: -
cdr3_nt: TGTGCCAGCAGTCGGGGCCCGAAAGGGCCCCAGCATTTT
cdr3_aa: CASSRGPKGPQHF

j_call: TRBJ2-1
v_call: TRBV5-1
clone_size: many
d_call: -
cdr3_nt: TGCGCCAGCACTCCGGGTCAAACCTACAATGAGCAGTTCTTC
cdr3_aa: CASTPGQTYNEQFF

j_call: TRBJ2-1
v_call: TRBV20-1
clone_size: many
d_call: TRBD2
cdr3_nt: TGCAGTGCTAGGGATCTACTAGCGGGAGTGAGGAATGAGCAGTTCTTC
cdr3_aa: CSARDLLAGVRNEQFF

j_call: TRBJ1-1
v_call: TRBV7-2
clone_size: many
d_call: -
cdr3_nt: TGTGCCAGCGGGAATAGATTGAACACTGAAGCTTTCTTT
cdr3_aa: CASGNRLNTEAFF

j_call: TRBJ1-1
v_call: TRBV12-3/TRBV12-4
clone_size: -
d_call: -
cdr3_nt: TGTGCCAGCAGACCAACAGGCAACACTGAAGCTTTCTTT
cdr3_aa: CASRPTGNTEAFF

j_call: TRBJ1-6
v_call: TRBV11-2
clone_size: few
d_call: -
cdr3_nt: TGTGCCAGCAGCTTCGATAATTCACCCCTCCACTTT
cdr3_aa: CASSFDNSPLHF

j_call: TRBJ1-1
v_call: TRBV3-1
clone_size: -
d_call: -
cdr3_nt: TGTGCCAGCAGCCAAAGCCCCAGCCCAAACACTGAAGCTTTCTTT
cdr3_aa: CASSQSPSPNTEAFF

j_call: TRBJ2-5
v_call: TRBV30
clone_size: many
d_call: -
cdr3_nt: TGTGCCTACCTCCGGGCGGGGGCCCGGACCCAGTACTTC
cdr3_aa: CAYLRAGARTQYF

j_call: TRBJ2-2
v_call: TRBV10-3
clone_size: many
d_call: -
cdr3_nt: TGTGCCATCAGTGAGGTATCCGGCGGGGAGCTGTTTTTT
cdr3_aa: CAISEVSGGELFF

j_call: TRBJ2-3
v_call: TRBV12-3/TRBV12-4
clone_size: -
d_call: -
cdr3_nt: TGTGCCAGCAGTCAGAGCGCCTACACAGATACGCAGTATTTT
cdr3_aa: CASSQSAYTDTQYF

j_call: TRBJ2-1
v_call: TRBV12-3/TRBV12-4
clone_size: -
d_call: -
cdr3_nt: TGTGCCAGCAGCCCCCAGGACAGCCACTCCTACAATGAGCAGTTCTTC
cdr3_aa: CASSPQDSHSYNEQFF

j_call: TRBJ2-3
v_call: TRBV5-1
clone_size: many
d_call: TRBD2
cdr3_nt: TGCGCCAGCAGGTCCGGGACTAGCGATCAAAGGATCTATACGCAGTATTTT
cdr3_aa: CASRSGTSDQRIYTQYF

j_call: TRBJ1-3
v_call: TRBV6-5
clone_size: many
d_call: -
cdr3_nt: TGTGCCACTGGGGGCCTCGGAAACACCATATATTTT
cdr3_aa: CATGGLGNTIYF

j_call: TRBJ1-4
v_call: TRBV5-1
clone_size: many
d_call: -
cdr3_nt: TGCGCCAGCAGCCCGGGACACCTTGCAACTAATGAAAAACTGTTTTTT
cdr3_aa: CASSPGHLATNEKLFF

j_call: TRBJ2-3
v_call: TRBV18
clone_size: few
d_call: -
cdr3_nt: TGTGCCAGCTCACCACCGAACCGGGCCTCTAGCACAGATACGCAGTATTTT
cdr3_aa: CASSPPNRASSTDTQYF

j_call: TRBJ2-3
v_call: TRBV6-1
clone_size: many
d_call: TRBD2
cdr3_nt: TGTGCCAGCAGTGGACTAGCGGGAGGGCCAGATACGCAGTATTTT
cdr3_aa: CASSGLAGGPDTQYF

j_call: TRBJ2-3
v_call: TRBV7-9
clone_size: many
d_call: -
cdr3_nt: TGTGCCAGCAGCGATCATTTTAGCCCCAGCACAGATACGCAGTATTTT
cdr3_aa: CASSDHFSPSTDTQYF

j_call: TRBJ2-7
v_call: TRBV7-6
clone_size: many
d_call: -
cdr3_nt: TGTGCCAGCAGCTTAAACGGCTACGAGCAGTACTTC
cdr3_aa: CASSLNGYEQYF

j_call: TRBJ1-6
v_call: TRBV7-8
clone_size: few
d_call: -
cdr3_nt: TGTGCCAGCAGCTTAGGGGGGCCCCCGCTTTATTCACCCCTCCACTTT
cdr3_aa: CASSLGGPPLYSPLHF

j_call: TRBJ1-1
v_call: TRBV15
clone_size: many
d_call: -
cdr3_nt: TGTGCCACCAGCAGAGACCGACAGGCGATAAACACTGAAGCTTTCTTT
cdr3_aa: CATSRDRQAINTEAFF

j_call: TRBJ2-7
v_call: TRBV12-3/TRBV12-4
clone_size: many
d_call: -
cdr3_nt: TGTGCCAGCAGGTTAGACAGCCTCGGCCACGAGCAGTACTTC
cdr3_aa: CASRLDSLGHEQYF

j_call: TRBJ2-3
v_call: TRBV12-5
clone_size: many
d_call: TRBD2
cdr3_nt: TGTGCTAGTGGTGTGACCCTAGCGGGAGGCCCCCCAGATACGCAGTATTTT
cdr3_aa: CASGVTLAGGPPDTQYF

j_call: TRBJ2-7
v_call: TRBV29-1
clone_size: many
d_call: -
cdr3_nt: TGCAGCGTCGTGGGGGCTCGGCAGGGGCCCCAGTACTTC
cdr3_aa: CSVVGARQGPQYF

j_call: TRBJ1-2
v_call: TRBV29-1
clone_size: many
d_call: -
cdr3_nt: TGCAGCGTTGACTTAGCCGGGCTCTATGGCTACACCTTC
cdr3_aa: CSVDLAGLYGYTF

j_call: TRBJ2-1
v_call: TRBV20-1
clone_size: many
d_call: TRBD1
cdr3_nt: TGCAGTGCTCAAGGGGGCTGGGCGGGCAATGAGCAGTTCTTC
cdr3_aa: CSAQGGWAGNEQFF

j_call: TRBJ2-6
v_call: TRBV12-3/TRBV12-4
clone_size: -
d_call: -
cdr3_nt: TGTGCCAGCAGTTTAGGAAGGCGAGGGCTCTCTGGGGCCAACGTCCTGACTTTC
cdr3_aa: CASSLGRRGLSGANVLTF

j_call: TRBJ2-7
v_call: TRBV5-5
clone_size: few
d_call: -
cdr3_nt: TGTGCCAGCAGCTTGGATCAGGGAGAGGGCTACGAGCAGTACTTC
cdr3_aa: CASSLDQGEGYEQYF

j_call: TRBJ2-2
v_call: TRBV12-3/TRBV12-4
clone_size: -
d_call: -
cdr3_nt: TGTGCCAGCAGTCCCGGGGTGGGGGAGCTGTTTTTT
cdr3_aa: CASSPGVGELFF

j_call: TRBJ1-5
v_call: TRBV12-3/TRBV12-4
clone_size: many
d_call: -
cdr3_nt: TGTGCCAGCAGCCCCCGGGCCCCGGGGGCCCAGCATTTT
cdr3_aa: CASSPRAPGAQHF

j_call: TRBJ2-3
v_call: TRBV27
clone_size: many
d_call: -
cdr3_nt: TGTGCCAGCAGTCTTAGCCGCGCAGGGACAGATACGCAGTATTTT
cdr3_aa: CASSLSRAGTDTQYF

j_call: TRBJ2-3
v_call: TRBV18
clone_size: many
d_call: -
cdr3_nt: TGTGCCAGCTCACCGGGAAGTAAGAGGGATACGCAGTATTTT
cdr3_aa: CASSPGSKRDTQYF

j_call: TRBJ2-2
v_call: TRBV19
clone_size: many
d_call: -
cdr3_nt: TGTGCCAGTACCCAAATGGGGGGCACCGGGGAGCTGTTTTTT
cdr3_aa: CASTQMGGTGELFF

j_call: TRBJ2-5
v_call: TRBV19
clone_size: few
d_call: -
cdr3_nt: TGTGCCAGTAGTATGGGTAGGGATCAAGAGACCCAGTACTTC
cdr3_aa: CASSMGRDQETQYF

j_call: TRBJ2-7
v_call: TRBV29-1
clone_size: many
d_call: TRBD1
cdr3_nt: TGCAGCGTCCGGGACAGCCTAACCTACGAGCAGTACTTC
cdr3_aa: CSVRDSLTYEQYF

j_call: TRBJ2-5
v_call: TRBV5-6
clone_size: few
d_call: TRBD2
cdr3_nt: TGTGCCAGCAGCTTGATCGTGGGGGGGGAGACCCAGTACTTC
cdr3_aa: CASSLIVGGETQYF

j_call: TRBJ1-1
v_call: TRBV12-3/TRBV12-4
clone_size: many
d_call: TRBD1
cdr3_nt: TGTGCCAGCAGTCCCCAGGGGGCGGGCGGCACTGAAGCTTTCTTT
cdr3_aa: CASSPQGAGGTEAFF

j_call: TRBJ2-1
v_call: TRBV12-3/TRBV12-4
clone_size: many
d_call: TRBD2
cdr3_nt: TGTGCCAGCAGTTTCTCAACTAGCGGGAGCGGGGAGCAGTTCTTC
cdr3_aa: CASSFSTSGSGEQFF

j_call: TRBJ1-4
v_call: TRBV6-5
clone_size: many
d_call: TRBD1
cdr3_nt: TGTGCCAGCAGTTACTCGAACAGGGGTCGTGAAAAACTGTTTTTT
cdr3_aa: CASSYSNRGREKLFF

j_call: TRBJ2-7
v_call: TRBV4-1
clone_size: many
d_call: -
cdr3_nt: TGCGCCAGCAGCCAAGAGTGGAGGGTTGAATTATACGAGCAGTACTTC
cdr3_aa: CASSQEWRVELYEQYF

j_call: TRBJ2-7
v_call: TRBV14
clone_size: many
d_call: TRBD2
cdr3_nt: TGTGCCAGCAGCCCACTCGGGAGGCATGGCGAGCAGTACTTC
cdr3_aa: CASSPLGRHGEQYF

j_call: TRBJ1-5
v_call: TRBV12-3/TRBV12-4
clone_size: many
d_call: TRBD1
cdr3_nt: TGTGCCAGCAGATCGGGACAGGGGAGCAATCAGCCCCAGCATTTT
cdr3_aa: CASRSGQGSNQPQHF

j_call: TRBJ2-7
v_call: TRBV20-1
clone_size: many
d_call: TRBD1
cdr3_nt: TGCAGTGCTAGGGTTTTTCCGGGACAGATTTACGAGCAGTACTTC
cdr3_aa: CSARVFPGQIYEQYF

j_call: TRBJ2-2
v_call: TRBV9
clone_size: many
d_call: -
cdr3_nt: TGTGCCAGCAGTCAAGGAGGGGCGAACACCGGGGAGCTGTTTTTT
cdr3_aa: CASSQGGANTGELFF

j_call: TRBJ1-5
v_call: TRBV30
clone_size: few
d_call: TRBD1
cdr3_nt: TGTGCCTGGAGTGCTGACAGGGCAGATCAGCCCCAGCATTTT
cdr3_aa: CAWSADRADQPQHF

j_call: TRBJ1-2
v_call: TRBV28
clone_size: many
d_call: -
cdr3_nt: TGTGCCAGCAGCCAGGGGAAAACTAACTATGGCTACACCTTC
cdr3_aa: CASSQGKTNYGYTF

j_call: TRBJ2-5
v_call: TRBV20-1
clone_size: many
d_call: -
cdr3_nt: TGCAGTGTCTTAAGGGTGGGGGGAGAGACCCAGTACTTC
cdr3_aa: CSVLRVGGETQYF

j_call: TRBJ1-5
v_call: TRBV27
clone_size: many
d_call: -
cdr3_nt: TGTGCCAGCAGTTTCCAGGGCAGCTCGGCCCAGCATTTT
cdr3_aa: CASSFQGSSAQHF

j_call: TRBJ2-7
v_call: TRBV2
clone_size: many
d_call: -
cdr3_nt: TGTGCCAGCAGCCTCTCCTACGAGCAGTACTTC
cdr3_aa: CASSLSYEQYF